These T cell receptor beta chains were read from a single sample in a study of OX40 agonist ivuxolimab in advanced cancers. Some clones are missing from TCRdb's copy, which holds only in-frame ones; the method was immunoSEQ multiplex PCR. The data show about 98,000 clones, around 85% seen once. The specimen comprised CD4+ or CD8+ T cells sorted from blood, sampled in a trial of the OX40 agonist ivuxolimab. The receptors derive from an adult with an advanced solid tumor such as melanoma, head and neck, liver or kidney cancer. Both conserved end residues are part of each CDR3. D genes are given only for firm matches. The size entry is marked missing in some rows and otherwise reads once, few, many or a size class.

J: TRBJ2-1
D: NA
size: NA
V: TRBV9
CDR3: CASSATGMLHNEQFF
DNA: TGTGCCAGCAGCGCCACAGGGATGCTACACAATGAGCAGTTCTTC

J: TRBJ2-3
D: NA
size: NA
V: TRBV7-2
CDR3: CASSPHQLVYTDTQYF
DNA: TGTGCCAGCAGCCCCCACCAACTAGTTTACACAGATACGCAGTATTTT

J: TRBJ2-7
D: NA
size: NA
V: TRBV18
CDR3: CASSPPSASYEQYF
DNA: TGTGCCAGCTCACCACCTTCTGCGTCCTACGAGCAGTACTTC

J: TRBJ2-3
D: TRBD2
size: NA
V: TRBV13
CDR3: CASSFGTSGGISTDTQYF
DNA: TGTGCCAGCAGCTTCGGGACTAGTGGGGGGATAAGCACAGATACGCAGTATTTT

J: TRBJ1-1
D: NA
size: few
V: TRBV2
CDR3: CASSEQGRRDTEAFF
DNA: TGTGCCAGCAGTGAACAGGGTAGGAGGGACACTGAAGCTTTCTTT

J: TRBJ1-1
D: NA
size: NA
V: TRBV10-3
CDR3: CAISDHGTQGDTEAFF
DNA: TGTGCCATCAGTGATCACGGGACACAAGGGGACACTGAAGCTTTCTTT

J: TRBJ1-1
D: NA
size: NA
V: TRBV5-1
CDR3: CASSLGTPSEAFF
DNA: TGCGCCAGCAGCTTGGGCACCCCCTCTGAAGCTTTCTTT

J: TRBJ2-7
D: NA
size: NA
V: TRBV5-1
CDR3: CASMGGPSYEQYF
DNA: TGCGCCAGCATGGGGGGGCCCTCCTACGAGCAGTACTTC

J: TRBJ1-1
D: NA
size: NA
V: TRBV7-3
CDR3: CASSPTGQPEAFF
DNA: TGTGCCAGCAGCCCCACCGGGCAGCCTGAAGCTTTCTTT

J: TRBJ2-3
D: NA
size: NA
V: TRBV6-1
CDR3: CASRWGTSTDTQYF
DNA: TGTGCCAGCCGGTGGGGAACTAGCACAGATACGCAGTATTTT

J: TRBJ1-6
D: NA
size: NA
V: TRBV2
CDR3: CASKGNRDNSPLHF
DNA: TGTGCCAGCAAGGGAAACAGGGATAATTCACCCCTCCACTTT

J: TRBJ2-5
D: TRBD1
size: NA
V: TRBV18
CDR3: CASSPLGQGKETQYF
DNA: TGTGCCAGCTCACCACTGGGACAGGGGAAAGAGACCCAGTACTTC

J: TRBJ1-2
D: NA
size: few
V: TRBV5-1
CDR3: CASSEGGRSYGYTF
DNA: TGCGCCAGCAGTGAGGGGGGCCGAAGCTATGGCTACACCTTC

J: TRBJ2-5
D: NA
size: NA
V: TRBV5-1
CDR3: CASSFNGDAQETQYF
DNA: TGCGCCAGCAGCTTTAATGGAGATGCTCAAGAGACCCAGTACTTC

J: TRBJ1-5
D: TRBD1
size: NA
V: TRBV19
CDR3: CASSIPGGGNQPQHF
DNA: TGTGCCAGTAGTATCCCAGGGGGCGGCAATCAGCCCCAGCATTTT

J: TRBJ2-1
D: NA
size: NA
V: TRBV7-3
CDR3: CASSLTSAAGEQFF
DNA: TGTGCCAGCAGCTTAACCAGCGCGGCCGGTGAGCAGTTCTTC

J: TRBJ2-7
D: NA
size: NA
V: TRBV20-1
CDR3: CSTTSSYEQYF
DNA: TGCAGTACTACTAGCTCCTACGAGCAGTACTTC

J: TRBJ2-5
D: TRBD2
size: NA
V: TRBV19
CDR3: CASRTSGGDVQETQYF
DNA: TGTGCCAGTCGTACCAGTGGGGGGGATGTCCAAGAGACCCAGTACTTC

J: TRBJ2-1
D: TRBD1
size: NA
V: TRBV5-4
CDR3: CASSSRTGVGNEQFF
DNA: TGTGCCAGCAGCTCGCGGACAGGGGTCGGGAATGAGCAGTTCTTC

J: TRBJ2-3
D: NA
size: NA
V: TRBV7-2
CDR3: CASTIQTTDTQYF
DNA: TGTGCCAGCACCATACAGACCACAGATACGCAGTATTTT

J: TRBJ1-1
D: NA
size: NA
V: TRBV28
CDR3: CASTLQEVNTEAFF
DNA: TGTGCCAGCACTCTACAGGAGGTGAACACTGAAGCTTTCTTT

J: TRBJ1-1
D: NA
size: NA
V: TRBV18
CDR3: CASTTYGGNTEAFF
DNA: TGTGCCAGCACGACGTACGGGGGAAACACTGAAGCTTTCTTT

J: TRBJ2-1
D: NA
size: NA
V: TRBV11-2
CDR3: CASSSNRRSSYNEQFF
DNA: TGTGCCAGCAGCTCTAATAGAAGGAGCTCCTACAATGAGCAGTTCTTC

J: TRBJ1-2
D: TRBD1
size: NA
V: TRBV5-4
CDR3: CASSPGTGGANYGYTF
DNA: TGTGCCAGCAGCCCAGGGACAGGGGGAGCTAACTATGGCTACACCTTC

J: TRBJ2-7
D: NA
size: NA
V: TRBV18
CDR3: CASSPVSGGPVYEQYF
DNA: TGTGCCAGCTCACCGGTTAGTGGGGGGCCAGTCTACGAGCAGTACTTC

J: TRBJ1-2
D: NA
size: NA
V: TRBV5-1
CDR3: CASSPQGTQANYGYTF
DNA: TGCGCCAGCAGCCCGCAGGGTACCCAAGCTAACTATGGCTACACCTTC

J: TRBJ2-5
D: NA
size: NA
V: TRBV14
CDR3: CASSRNEGETQYF
DNA: TGTGCCAGCAGCCGTAACGAGGGAGAGACCCAGTACTTC

J: TRBJ2-7
D: TRBD1
size: NA
V: TRBV7-6
CDR3: CASSPSFPQGAYEQYF
DNA: TGTGCCAGCAGCCCCTCCTTCCCACAGGGGGCCTACGAGCAGTACTTC

J: TRBJ1-1
D: NA
size: NA
V: TRBV5-1
CDR3: CASSLEYTGKGAEAFF
DNA: TGCGCCAGCAGCTTGGAATACACAGGGAAAGGCGCTGAAGCTTTCTTT

J: TRBJ1-4
D: TRBD1
size: NA
V: TRBV25-1
CDR3: CASLDRGGEKLFF
DNA: TGTGCCAGCTTGGACAGGGGTGGGGAAAAACTGTTTTTT

J: TRBJ2-2
D: NA
size: NA
V: TRBV18
CDR3: CASSPEVNGELFF
DNA: TGTGCCAGCTCACCAGAGGTTAACGGGGAGCTGTTTTTT

J: TRBJ1-1
D: NA
size: NA
V: TRBV5-1
CDR3: CASKFGVDTEAFF
DNA: TGCGCCAGCAAATTCGGGGTGGACACTGAAGCTTTCTTT

J: TRBJ2-1
D: NA
size: NA
V: TRBV15
CDR3: CATSRGPPGDNEQFF
DNA: TGTGCCACCAGCCGCGGACCCCCAGGAGACAATGAGCAGTTCTTC

J: TRBJ2-2
D: NA
size: NA
V: TRBV29-1
CDR3: CSADSTVYTGELFF
DNA: TGCAGCGCCGACTCGACAGTCTACACCGGGGAGCTGTTTTTT

J: TRBJ1-5
D: NA
size: NA
V: TRBV5-1
CDR3: CASSLGFDRPQHF
DNA: TGCGCCAGCAGCTTGGGTTTCGATCGGCCCCAGCATTTT

J: TRBJ2-7
D: NA
size: few
V: TRBV10-3
CDR3: CAISSGTSFGEQYF
DNA: TGTGCCATCAGCTCCGGGACCTCCTTTGGCGAGCAGTACTTC

J: TRBJ2-2
D: TRBD1
size: few
V: TRBV7-3
CDR3: CASSSDRTGELFF
DNA: TGTGCCAGCAGCTCGGACAGGACCGGGGAGCTGTTTTTT

J: TRBJ2-7
D: TRBD1
size: NA
V: TRBV5-1
CDR3: CASSPASGQGFEQYF
DNA: TGCGCCAGCAGCCCCGCTTCGGGACAGGGGTTTGAGCAGTACTTC

J: TRBJ1-1
D: NA
size: NA
V: TRBV2
CDR3: CASRETWDTEAFF
DNA: TGTGCCAGCAGGGAAACGTGGGACACTGAAGCTTTCTTT

J: TRBJ1-1
D: NA
size: NA
V: TRBV7-3
CDR3: CASSSTVLNTEAFF
DNA: TGTGCCAGCAGCTCGACTGTCCTGAACACTGAAGCTTTCTTT

J: TRBJ2-7
D: TRBD1
size: NA
V: TRBV5-1
CDR3: CASSLEGQASPQYF
DNA: TGCGCCAGCAGCTTGGAAGGACAGGCTTCGCCGCAGTACTTC

J: TRBJ1-5
D: NA
size: NA
V: TRBV18
CDR3: CASSPFQTAESNQPQHF
DNA: TGTGCCAGCTCACCCTTCCAGACAGCGGAAAGCAATCAGCCCCAGCATTTT

J: TRBJ2-5
D: NA
size: NA
V: TRBV7-6
CDR3: CASSLGGGGKTQYF
DNA: TGTGCCAGCAGCTTAGGAGGGGGGGGAAAGACCCAGTACTTC

J: TRBJ2-7
D: TRBD1
size: once
V: TRBV7-2
CDR3: CASSLDRAYEQYF
DNA: TGTGCCAGCAGCTTGGACAGGGCGTACGAGCAGTACTTC

J: TRBJ1-2
D: NA
size: NA
V: TRBV9
CDR3: CASSAGNYGYTF
DNA: TGTGCCAGCAGCGCGGGAAACTATGGCTACACCTTC

J: TRBJ1-4
D: NA
size: NA
V: TRBV11-2
CDR3: CASSLFWGEKLFF
DNA: TGTGCCAGCAGCTTATTTTGGGGCGAGAAACTGTTTTTT

J: TRBJ2-2
D: NA
size: NA
V: TRBV9
CDR3: CASSVDPNFGGTGELFF
DNA: TGTGCCAGCAGCGTAGATCCGAATTTTGGGGGAACCGGGGAGCTGTTTTTT

J: TRBJ2-5
D: NA
size: NA
V: TRBV2
CDR3: CASSLRRQETQYF
DNA: TGTGCCAGCAGCCTCCGCAGGCAAGAGACCCAGTACTTC

J: TRBJ2-7
D: NA
size: few
V: TRBV2
CDR3: CASGGDGEQYF
DNA: TGTGCCAGCGGAGGGGACGGCGAGCAGTACTTC

J: TRBJ2-5
D: NA
size: NA
V: TRBV15
CDR3: CATSRGLGSQETQYF
DNA: TGTGCCACCAGCAGAGGACTAGGAAGTCAAGAGACCCAGTACTTC

J: TRBJ2-1
D: NA
size: NA
V: TRBV10-3
CDR3: CAISRVVGGSYNEQFF
DNA: TGTGCCATCTCCCGGGTAGTGGGGGGCTCCTACAATGAGCAGTTCTTC

J: TRBJ1-1
D: NA
size: NA
V: TRBV5-5
CDR3: CASRDWVGLNTEAFF
DNA: TGTGCCAGCAGGGATTGGGTGGGCCTGAACACTGAAGCTTTCTTT

J: TRBJ2-3
D: TRBD1
size: NA
V: TRBV29-1
CDR3: CSVGGRTGGWDTQYF
DNA: TGCAGCGTTGGAGGTCGGACAGGGGGGTGGGATACGCAGTATTTT

J: TRBJ1-1
D: NA
size: NA
V: TRBV10-3
CDR3: CAISDFEGRGTEAFF
DNA: TGTGCCATCAGTGACTTTGAGGGCCGGGGCACTGAAGCTTTCTTT

J: TRBJ1-5
D: NA
size: once
V: TRBV6-5
CDR3: CASRTGDQPQHF
DNA: TGTGCCAGCAGGACCGGAGATCAGCCCCAGCATTTT